What follows is one T cell receptor (beta chain) and its context. Germline V gene lookup returns CDR1 MNHNS and CDR2 SASEGT. The germline V and J ends were trimmed by 2 bases and 4 bases, with 15 bases remaining between them. This CDR3 is built from 16 residues. This sample stems from a study of blood T cell dynamics during melanoma immunotherapy. Study overall: Standard first-line treatment here was pembrolizumab or nivolumab plus ipilimumab in metastatic melanoma.

Time point indicated: pre-treatment baseline. Samples come from before therapy and from week 3 after the first blockade cycle. Response was assessed by RECIST 1.1 at 12 weeks, except a couple of rapid progressors. TCRdb's copy holds only in-frame clones and misses some; the assay was immunoSEQ multiplex PCR. Among 13,000 or so clones listed, 89% were seen once. The source is a human donor with melanoma. Here the sequenced sample was blood, taken from a patient treated with checkpoint blockade. This chain links TRBV6-1 with TRBJ2-1; D ambiguous. The CDR3 region is CASSESLLVLYNEQFF. The CDR3 nucleotides read TGTGCCAGCAGTGAAAGTCTGCTAGTCCTGTACAATGAGCAGTTCTTC.